The 23 T cell receptor beta chains in this list originate from one sample, sequenced in a study of blood T cells in healthy people across ages. Combining a sample-barcoded 5' primer with a J-beta primer mix, a second PCR ran for about 7 to 11 cycles. TCRdb re-called the 5' RACE reads with MiXCR, one entry per CDR3 protein. This table has about 1.4 million distinct CDR3 sequences, approximately 63% appearing once. The material sequenced was blood. These receptors were taken from a man aged 18-30 years in good health.

The V and J genes are TRBV7-6 and TRBJ1-5, with a possible D match to TRBD1 (5 bases). CDR1 is SGHVS, CDR2 FNYEAQ, per germline. The CDR3 is 18 amino acids. The germline V and J ends were trimmed by 1 base and 1 base, with 17 bases remaining between them. DNA of the CDR3: TGTGCCAGCAGCTTAGAAGGAGTCGTTGGGGGGAGCAATCAGCCCCAGCATTTT. Its translation: CASSLEGVVGGSNQPQHF.

This clonotype was seen a handful of times. The chain couples TRBV30 to TRBJ1-6, with 9 bases lining up with TRBD1. Germline lookup yields CDR1 GTSNPN and CDR2 SVGIG (reference sequence). V lost 0 bases to trimming and J lost 11 bases; unmatched junction nucleotides: 14. CDR3 size: 17 residues. The CDR3 protein is CAWSVREGTGKITPLHF. CDR3 in DNA: TGTGCCTGGAGTGTACGGGAAGGGACAGGGAAGATCACACCCCTCCACTTT.

The chain uses TRBV10-3 and TRBJ1-5; D not resolved. With 7 bases removed from V and 2 bases from J, the gap between germline ends came to 9 bases. Germline V gene lookup returns CDR1 ENHRY and CDR2 SYGVKD. The CDR3 spans 13 residues. CDR3 DNA sequence: TGTGCCATCAACCGGGATGGCAATCAGCCCCAGCATTTT. It yields the protein CAINRDGNQPQHF.

The count of this clonotype is one. In nucleotides, the CDR3 is TGTGCCATCAGTGAGTCGACGGGCGCGGACATTCAGTACTTC. Its protein product is CAISESTGADIQYF. The chain employs TRBV10-3 and TRBJ2-4; D is unclear. The CDR3 runs 14 residues. Germline assignment: CDR1 ENHRY and CDR2 SYGVKD. Trimming stripped 0 bases from V and 8 bases from J, with 11 bases between.

This clonotype appeared a single time. CDR3 sequence (DNA): TGTGCCACCAGCGAGGGTTACGAGCAGTACTTC. It yields the protein CATSEGYEQYF. The genes are TRBV15 and TRBJ2-7, with D possibly matching TRBD2 (5 bases). Looked up from germline, CDR1 is LNHNV and CDR2 is YYDKDF (reference sequence). The germline V and J ends were trimmed by 5 bases and 4 bases, with 6 bases remaining between them. This CDR3 is built from 11 residues.

The chain links TRBV12-5 to TRBJ2-5; D is perhaps TRBD1 (5 bases). CDR3 size: 15 residues. V was shortened by 2 bases and J by 2 bases, with 12 bases between the two germline ends. Per germline, CDR1 LGHNT and CDR2 FRNRAP. CDR3 DNA sequence: TGTGCTAGTGGTTTGCGACAAGGGGCTCAAGAGACCCAGTACTTC. Translating it yields CASGLRQGAQETQYF.

This sequence joins TRBV2 and TRBJ2-7; no firm D call. Trimming removed 3 bases from V and 7 bases from J, with 10 bases in between. CDR1 is SNHLY and CDR2 is FYNNEI in the germline V gene. There are 12 residues in the CDR3. The CDR3 DNA reads as TGTGCCAGCAGTGAGATACTCGTAGAGCAGTACTTC. Its translation: CASSEILVEQYF.

The chain uses TRBV6-5 and TRBJ2-1; TRBD1 is a possible D gene (6 bases). The CDR3 is 15 residues long. Deletions cut 3 bases from V and 6 bases from J, with 15 bases between. Germline-derived CDR1 and CDR2 are MNHEY and SVGAGI. CDR3 in DNA: TGTGCCAGCAGTTATACAGGGATGGGGGCCAATGAGCAGTTCTTC. This gives the protein CASSYTGMGANEQFF.

This clonotype was detected once. The rearrangement links TRBV12-5 to TRBJ2-3; TRBD2 aligns across 10 bases. The V gene end was trimmed by 3 bases and the J gene end by 0 bases; junction bases not matched to a gene: 9. In germline, CDR1 is LGHNT, CDR2 FRNRAP. This CDR3 region has 18 residues. The CDR3 DNA reads TGTGCTAGTGGTTTTCTCGCAAGCGGGAGGGCTAGCACAGATACGCAGTATTTT. Amino acids: CASGFLASGRASTDTQYF. The full variable domain, completed using reference TRBV12-5 and TRBJ2-3, is DARVTQTPRHKVTEMGQEVTMRCQPILGHNTVFWYRQTMMQGLELLAYFRNRAPLDDSGMPKDRFSAEMPDATLATLKIQPSEPRDSAVYFCASGFLASGRASTDTQYFGPGTRLTVL.

The rearrangement links TRBV20-1 to TRBJ2-1; 8 nucleotides line up with TRBD2. CDR1 and CDR2 (germline): DFQATT, SNEGSKA (reference sequence). This CDR3 is 15 amino acids long. J lost 9 bases, V lost 4 bases, and 14 bases had no gene match. CDR3 nucleotide sequence: TGCAGTGCTATCCCCGGACTAGCTCAAGTGTCTGAGCAGTTCTTC. Translating gives CSAIPGLAQVSEQFF.

The chain combines TRBV25-1 with TRBJ2-4; no clear D. This CDR3 has 12 amino acids. V lost 1 base to trimming and J lost 13 bases, with 11 bases between them. Germline V lookup: CDR1 MGHDK, CDR2 SYGVNS. The CDR3 bases are TGTGCCAGCAGTGAATTCAGTACTGAGCAGTACTTC. Residues: CASSEFSTEQYF.

The rearrangement uses TRBV4-1 and TRBJ2-3; the D gene could be TRBD1 or TRBD2 (6 bases each). Trimming left V 9 bases short and J 2 bases short, with 18 bases between. Germline CDR1 is MGHRA and CDR2 is YSYEKL. The CDR3 is made up of 15 amino acids. CDR3 sequence (DNA): TGCGCCAGTCGGAAGATAGGGGGGATCACAGATACGCAGTATTTT. Amino acid sequence: CASRKIGGITDTQYF.

The gene calls are TRBV7-2 and TRBJ2-5; a weak D match, TRBD2 (6 bases). Germline CDR1 is SGHTA and CDR2 is FQGNSA. The CDR3 consists of 18 residues. Trimming took 3 bases from V and 2 from J, leaving 22 bases between them. The CDR3 is CASSFREWASAEQETQYF. The CDR3 DNA is TGTGCCAGCAGCTTCAGGGAATGGGCTAGCGCAGAACAAGAGACCCAGTACTTC. The full variable domain, rest sourced from reference TRBV7-2 and TRBJ2-5, is GAGVSQSPSNKVTEKGKDVELRCDPISGHTALYWYRQSLGQGLEFLIYFQGNSAPDKSGLPSDRFSAERTGGSVSTLTIQRTQQEDSAVYLCASSFREWASAEQETQYFGPGTRLLVL.

The chain combines TRBV9 with TRBJ1-2, with D tentatively TRBD1 (5 bases). V gave up 3 bases and J gave up 5 bases, with 11 bases separating them. The germline gives CDR1 SGDLS, CDR2 YYNGEE. CDR3 length: 13 residues. This CDR3 reads CASSEDIGYGYTF. CDR3 nucleotides: TGTGCCAGCAGCGAGGACATCGGGTATGGCTACACCTTC.

The V call is TRBV27, the J call TRBJ2-4; the D gene is possibly TRBD2 (6 bases). The assigned J gene may be wrong: the sequence end matches TRBJ2-7 better. This CDR3 contains 15 residues. In germline, CDR1 is MNHEY, CDR2 SMNVEV (reference sequence). CDR3 sequence: CASRPEWGRTYEQYF. For the CDR3, the DNA is TGTGCCAGCAGACCCGAGTGGGGGAGGACTTACGAGCAGTACTTC.

The chain has TRBV28 and TRBJ1-4; 10 nucleotides agree with TRBD1. This CDR3 comprises 15 residues. Germline lookup yields CDR1 MDHEN and CDR2 SYDVKM. Germline trimming cut 5 bases from V and 8 bases from J; bases unmatched to any gene: 8. Here the CDR3 reads CASSPGTGEREKLFF. The CDR3 bases are TGTGCCAGCAGTCCGGGGACAGGGGAAAGAGAAAAACTGTTTTTT.

This clonotype was observed a handful of times. The chain recombines TRBV20-1 with TRBJ2-3, with D perhaps matching TRBD1 (6 bases). V was pared by 7 bases and J by 3 bases, with 20 bases between. Germline CDR1 reads DFQATT; CDR2 reads SNEGSKA (reference sequence). The CDR3 contains 15 residues. Here the CDR3 reads CSVFVEQGRTDTQYF. CDR3 nucleotide sequence: TGCAGTGTCTTCGTTGAACAGGGACGGACAGATACGCAGTATTTT.

The J gene is TRBJ2-7, the V gene TRBV6-1; TRBD1 or TRBD2 may be the D gene (6 bases each). Trimming cost V 4 bases and J 2 bases, with 9 bases left between them. This CDR3 is 13 amino acids long. Germline loops: CDR1 MNHNS, CDR2 SASEGT. The CDR3 protein is CASSARGAYEQYF. The CDR3 nucleotides read TGTGCCAGCAGTGCGAGGGGGGCCTACGAGCAGTACTTC.

The genes are TRBV7-2 and TRBJ2-2; no reliable D call. The CDR3 covers 15 residues. Trimming shortened V by 0 bases and J by 4 bases, and 9 bases separated the two germline ends. Germline V gives CDR1 SGHTA, CDR2 FQGNSA. The CDR3 DNA reads TGTGCCAGCAGCTTAGCGCTGGAGAGCACCGGGGAGCTGTTTTTT. It encodes CASSLALESTGELFF.

The V gene is TRBV7-8, the J gene TRBJ2-7; TRBD2 matches at 7 bases. V shed 7 bases and J 1 base; nucleotides not matched to a gene: 10. CDR1 is SGHVS and CDR2 is FQNEAQ in the germline V gene. This CDR3 comprises 15 residues. CDR3 sequence: CASTLGGGGSYEQYF. The DNA of the CDR3 is TGTGCCAGCACCCTGGGTGGCGGGGGTTCCTACGAGCAGTACTTC.

CDR3 in amino acids: CASSFSGQGYGEAFF. CDR3 sequence (DNA): TGTGCCAGCAGCTTCTCGGGACAGGGATATGGTGAAGCTTTCTTT. V gene TRBV11-2 combines with J gene TRBJ1-1; 9 nucleotides match TRBD1. Germline V CDR1 and CDR2: SGHAT, FQNNGV. The CDR3 loop spans 15 amino acids. Trimming cost V 3 bases and J 7 bases; bases outside gene matches: 9.

This chain connects TRBV20-1 to TRBJ1-1; D might be TRBD1 (5 bases). CDR1 is DFQATT, CDR2 SNEGSKA, per germline (reference sequence). This CDR3 contains 14 residues. V was pared by 5 bases and J by 5 bases, with 18 bases between. The chain's CDR3 is CSAVYPGRWTEAFF. For the CDR3, the DNA is TGCAGTGCTGTTTACCCAGGGCGGTGGACTGAAGCTTTCTTT.

This clonotype was seen once. The genes are TRBV15 and TRBJ2-1; 11 bases fit TRBD2. Germline lookup yields CDR1 LNHNV and CDR2 YYDKDF (reference sequence). Unmatched junction bases numbered 4, after V lost 4 bases and J lost 2 bases. This CDR3 has 16 residues. The CDR3 is CATSTGTSGAYNEQFF. The DNA for the CDR3 is TGTGCCACCAGCACGGGGACTAGCGGAGCCTACAATGAGCAGTTCTTC.